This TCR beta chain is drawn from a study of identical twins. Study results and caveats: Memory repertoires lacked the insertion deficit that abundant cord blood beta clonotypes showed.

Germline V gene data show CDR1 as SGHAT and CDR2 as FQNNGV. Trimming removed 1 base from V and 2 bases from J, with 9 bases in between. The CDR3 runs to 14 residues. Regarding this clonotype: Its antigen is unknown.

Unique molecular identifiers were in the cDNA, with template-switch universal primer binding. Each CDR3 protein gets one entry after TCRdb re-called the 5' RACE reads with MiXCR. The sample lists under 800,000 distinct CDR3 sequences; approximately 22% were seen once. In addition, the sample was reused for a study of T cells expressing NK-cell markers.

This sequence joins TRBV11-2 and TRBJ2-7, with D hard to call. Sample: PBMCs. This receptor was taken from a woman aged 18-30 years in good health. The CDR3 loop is CASSLAFSTYEQYF. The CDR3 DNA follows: TGTGCCAGCAGCTTAGCGTTCTCTACCTACGAGCAGTACTTC.